This TCR beta chain emerged from a study of response to subunit inactivated influenza vaccine. Study findings and constraints: The authors put forward the suggestion that each seasonal influenza vaccination may bring in only a limited number of new T cells.

Concerning this clonotype: Its antigen is not known.

TCRdb independently ran MiXCR on the RT-PCR reads; one entry per CDR3 protein. The sample includes over 650,000 distinct CDR3 sequences, under 20% of them seen just once. This CDR3 is 15 amino acids long. From germline, CDR1 is DFQATT and CDR2 SNEGSKA (reference sequence). V was shortened by 0 bases and J by 4 bases, with 15 bases between the two germline ends. J is TRBJ2-5 and V is TRBV20-1; TRBD2 might be the D (7 bases). The TCR was taken from a man aged 45 to 65 who received an inactivated influenza vaccine. The sample in question was PBMCs from blood, obtained roughly 5 days after vaccination. In DNA, the CDR3 is TGCAGTGCTAGAGATCTTGGGGGGGCATTAGAGACCCAGTACTTC. This codes for CSARDLGGALETQYF.